The 9 T cell receptor beta chains below were found in one sample sequenced in a study of cytomegalovirus exposure and HLA in healthy donors. With 60 Vbeta and 13 Jbeta primers, the PCR was carried out. Method: immunoSEQ multiplex PCR; TCRdb's copy keeps in-frame clones and lacks some. The table includes around 84,000 clones, over 75% detected once. The sample was PBMCs. The receptors derive from a man aged 50 to 59 in good health and CMV-seronegative.

The chain has TRBV7-2 and TRBJ1-4, with 7 nucleotides matching TRBD1. V trimming: 5 bases; J trimming: 7 bases; junction bases outside the gene matches: 16. Germline values: CDR1 SGHTA, CDR2 FQGNSA. This CDR3 region has 17 residues. CDR3 coding DNA: TGTGCCAGCAGCCCGAGTGTATACAGGGGATCGGGTGAAAAACTGTTTTTT. It translates to CASSPSVYRGSGEKLFF.

This clone appeared a few times. This rearrangement joins TRBV7-8 to TRBJ2-5; 9 bases agree with TRBD1. After removal of 4 bases from V and 3 bases from J, the junction contained 3 bases not matched to a gene. CDR1 is SGHVS and CDR2 is FQNEAQ in the germline V gene. The CDR3 covers 14 residues. CDR3: CASSSGTGKETQYF. CDR3 sequence (DNA): TGTGCCAGCAGCTCCGGGACAGGGAAAGAGACCCAGTACTTC.

The rearrangement joins TRBV9 to TRBJ2-3, with 14 bases fitting TRBD2. The length of the CDR3 is 17 residues. Trimming removed 3 bases from V and 0 bases from J; junction bases left unmatched: 3. Germline CDR1 reads SGDLS; CDR2 reads YYNGEE. The CDR3 reads CASSGLAGGLSTDTQYF. The CDR3 region has the DNA TGTGCCAGCAGCGGACTAGCGGGGGGGCTAAGCACAGATACGCAGTATTTT.

J is TRBJ1-3 and V is TRBV6-1, with D unresolved. The CDR3 length is 12 residues. V was trimmed by 5 bases and J by 6 bases, leaving 8 bases between them. Germline CDR1 is MNHNS and CDR2 is SASEGT. The CDR3 spells CASSNQANTIYF. For the CDR3, the DNA is TGTGCCAGCAGTAACCAAGCAAACACCATATATTTT.

The gene calls are TRBV4-2 and TRBJ2-6; TRBD1 is a possible D gene (6 bases). Trimming removed 0 bases from V and 3 bases from J, with 18 bases in between. This CDR3 contains 19 residues. The V gene's germline CDR1 is LGHNA and CDR2 YNFKEQ. The CDR3 nucleotides read TGTGCCAGCAGCCAAGATCAGGGGCGACTTCGGGTTGGGGCCAACGTCCTGACTTTC. Translating gives CASSQDQGRLRVGANVLTF.

The V call is TRBV7-3, the J call TRBJ1-2, with TRBD1 as a possible D gene (5 bases). The ends were cut back, 2 bases at V and 4 bases at J, with 14 bases in the middle. The CDR3 is 15 residues long. CDR1 SGHTA and CDR2 FQGTGA come from the germline V gene. The CDR3 loop is CASSLSPGPSYGYTF. The CDR3 DNA sequence: TGTGCCAGCAGCTTATCCCCAGGGCCGAGCTATGGCTACACCTTC.

The chain is built from TRBV4-2 and TRBJ1-5; the match to TRBD1 covers 10 bases. Germline assignment: CDR1 LGHNA and CDR2 YNFKEQ. The J segment lost 6 bases and the V segment lost 1 base, leaving 12 bases of the junction unmatched. This CDR3 region has 18 residues. CDR3 sequence (DNA): TGTGCCAGCAGCCAAGGGGTACCCGGGACAGGGGATAGTCAGCCCCAGCATTTT. Translated, it gives CASSQGVPGTGDSQPQHF.

J is TRBJ2-7 and V is TRBV10-3, with 7 bases matching TRBD1. The CDR3 totals 13 residues. The junction had 6 bases not matched to a gene; V was cut back by 6 bases and J by 4 bases. The germline CDR1 and CDR2 sequences are ENHRY and SYGVKD. CDR3 in DNA: TGTGCCATCAGCCAGGGGGTACGTTACGAGCAGTACTTC. Translated: CAISQGVRYEQYF.

The chain joins TRBV27 to TRBJ2-2; weak D call: TRBD2 (6 bases). The germline V gene has CDR1 MNHEY and CDR2 SMNVEV (reference sequence). This CDR3 contains 13 residues. The V and J ends lost 4 bases and 5 bases respectively, with 8 bases between them. For the CDR3, the DNA is TGTGCCAGCAGTTGGGGGGTTACCGGGGAGCTGTTTTTT. Translating gives CASSWGVTGELFF.